This TCR beta chain comes out of a study of shared clonotypes between healthy human individuals. Donors, without exception, were Caucasian adults residing in Nashville, Tennessee. Ten immunoSEQ deep assay plates were used to sequence the DNA of unsorted PBMCs. Here immunoSEQ multiplex PCR was the method, and the copy in TCRdb shows in-frame clones only, minus some. The table has approximately 440,000 clones, more than 70% seen once; the top ten hold about 12%. Germline V gene lookup returns CDR1 MNHEY and CDR2 SMNVEV (reference sequence). The CDR3 length is 14 residues. V gave up 6 bases and J gave up 6 bases, with 14 bases separating them.

The receptor comes from a woman in her forties in good health. Some clones in this sample may be carry-over from other donors' samples. What was sequenced was PBMCs. V and J are TRBV27 and TRBJ2-2; D is perhaps TRBD2 (5 bases). CDR3 sequence (DNA): TGTGCCAGCAGGGGCGTTCTAGCCTCCGGGGAGCTGTTTTTT. As protein: CASRGVLASGELFF.